The sequence of this TCR beta chain was determined in a study of blood T cell repertoires in COVID-19. Study at large: Spain, Italy and the United States supplied samples that represented acute and convalescent COVID-19. The cDNA or gDNA used as material had been derived from T cells, B-cell-depleted T cells, or PBMCs.

Methods used by the authors: Nucleated cell number was recorded as an estimate derived from reference gene primer amplification. TCRdb keeps only in-frame clones here, not all; method: immunoSEQ multiplex PCR. V, J and clone size were drawn from that table, and D and trimming were deduced from the DNA. The sample contains 60,000 to 75,000 clones, approximately 80% of which appear only once. V gave up 2 bases and J gave up 7 bases, with 9 bases separating them. CDR1 and CDR2 from the germline V gene are ENHRY and SYGVKD. The CDR3 is 12 residues long. This clone is a singleton in its sample. V usage is TRBV10-3 and J usage is TRBJ2-7, with D possibly TRBD2 on 5 matching bases. The receptor's source is a woman in her 50s with active or convalescent COVID-19. The sequenced material came from peripheral blood. CDR3 residues: CAISEISAEQYF. The CDR3 nucleotides are TGTGCCATCAGTGAGATTAGCGCTGAGCAGTACTTC.